This T cell receptor (beta chain) was recorded in a study of blood T cells in healthy people across ages. The overall study: The template switching approach captured approximately one barcoded beta molecule for every two T cells.

General study findings and limits: Among long-lived donors, naive CD4+ cells were more numerous and diversity higher than in aged donors.

A second PCR, run for roughly 7 to 11 cycles, used a sample-barcoded 5' primer plus a J-beta primer mix. TCRdb fed the 5' RACE reads into MiXCR, producing one record per CDR3 protein. The data hold fewer than 950,000 distinct CDR3 sequences, with around 36% observed a single time. This clonotype was detected many times. Its specificity is not known. Sequencing input: blood. This sequence was found in a man between 18 and 29 years old in good health.

CDR3 amino acids: CSARDRGYTF. CDR3 bases: TGCAGTGCTAGAGATCGGGGCTACACCTTC. The chain is built from TRBV20-1 and TRBJ1-2; D not resolved. With 0 bases removed from V and 8 bases from J, the gap between germline ends came to 4 bases. Germline-derived CDR1 and CDR2 are DFQATT and SNEGSKA (reference sequence). The CDR3 is 10 residues long.